These 26 T cell receptor beta chains were all obtained from the same sample, sequenced in a study of blood T cells in healthy people across ages. The second PCR ran roughly 6 to 11 cycles with a sample-barcoded 5' primer and J-beta primers. TCRdb itself ran the 5' RACE reads through MiXCR, one entry per CDR3 protein. In the table there are about 760,000 distinct CDR3 sequences, roughly 25% of which are singletons. These data were also filed under a second study, of T cells of mothers and their children.

Sequenced: blood. These receptors all come from a boy younger than 18 in good health.

This clonotype was seen a handful of times. The J gene is TRBJ2-1, the V gene TRBV6-1; 9 bases fit TRBD2. The CDR3 is 14 residues long. Losses at the gene ends were 7 bases for V and 6 bases for J; bases not matched to a gene: 7. The germline V gene encodes CDR1 MNHNS and CDR2 SASEGT. For the CDR3, the DNA is TGTGCCAGCAAACTTCTAGCGGGACGCAATGAGCAGTTCTTC. As protein: CASKLLAGRNEQFF.

This clonotype turned up a few times. The V and J genes are TRBV29-1 and TRBJ2-5; 7 bases are a match to TRBD2. The germline gives CDR1 SQVTM, CDR2 ANQGSEA. CDR3 length equals 14 residues. V gave up 7 bases and J gave up 7 bases; unmatched junction bases: 15. CDR3 sequence: CSAREASGAGTQYF. CDR3 sequence (DNA): TGCAGCGCCCGGGAGGCTAGCGGCGCTGGGACCCAGTACTTC.

The J gene is TRBJ2-5, the V gene TRBV7-2; 8 bases fit TRBD2. The last part of the DNA fits TRBJ2-1 better; the J call may be wrong. Germline lookup yields CDR1 SGHTA and CDR2 FQGNSA. This CDR3 region has 16 residues. The CDR3 nucleotides read TGTGCCAGCAGCTTAAGGGGACTAGGGAGGGACAATGAGCAGTTCTTC. It translates to CASSLRGLGRDNEQFF.

This clonotype was seen a handful of times. The chain joins TRBV6-5 to TRBJ1-3, with D unclear. Per the germline V gene, CDR1 is MNHEY and CDR2 is SVGAGI. This CDR3 is 15 amino acids long. The V and J ends lost 8 bases and 0 bases respectively, with 14 bases between them. CDR3 coding DNA: TGTGCCAGCTGGGTTGGCCCTCTCTCTGGAAACACCATATATTTT. Its protein is CASWVGPLSGNTIYF.

In this sample, this clonotype turned up a few times. This chain joins TRBV29-1 and TRBJ2-3; D is unclear. The V gene's germline CDR1 is SQVTM and CDR2 ANQGSEA. The CDR3 runs 15 residues. V was clipped by 1 base and J by 1 base, with 12 bases between them. CDR3 in amino acids: CSVEGGPAGTDTQYF. The CDR3 nucleotides are TGCAGCGTTGAAGGAGGCCCAGCCGGCACAGATACGCAGTATTTT.

This clonotype was detected only a few times. The chain recombines TRBV12-3 or TRBV12-4 with TRBJ1-2; D is ambiguous. This CDR3 spans 15 amino acids. Trimming removed 1 base at V and 8 bases at J, with 17 bases between. CDR3 amino acids: CASSLGGNNLGGYTF. The CDR3 DNA sequence: TGTGCCAGCAGTTTAGGAGGGAACAATCTGGGGGGCTACACCTTC.

This clonotype was seen more than once but under ten times. The rearrangement joins TRBV3-1 to TRBJ2-3; TRBD2 agrees at 10 bases. J gave up 14 bases and V 2 bases, and 10 bases lay outside the gene matches. This CDR3 is 14 amino acids long. From germline, CDR1 is LGHDT and CDR2 YNNKEL (reference sequence). Here the CDR3 reads CASSQTYGLAASYF. CDR3 sequence (DNA): TGTGCCAGCAGCCAAACCTACGGACTAGCGGCTTCGTATTTT.

The V and J genes are TRBV21-1 and TRBJ2-2. TRBV21-1 is annotated as a pseudogene. The CDR3 is 16 residues long. The CDR3 spells CASSKEEFANTGELFF. CDR3 nucleotide sequence: TGTGCCAGCAGCAAAGAGGAGTTCGCGAACACCGGGGAGCTGTTTTTT.

This clonotype was observed a handful of times. A much more abundant neighbour one base away suggests this may be a read error. The chain links TRBV7-8 to TRBJ2-1; TRBD2 matches 14 bases. V trimming: 4 bases; J trimming: 7 bases; junction bases outside the gene matches: 3. CDR1 and CDR2 (germline): SGHVS, FQNEAQ. The CDR3 loop spans 15 amino acids. CDR3 in DNA: TGTGCCAGCAGCTCGGGACTAGCGGGAGCGAATGAGCAGTTCTTC. Encoded protein: CASSSGLAGANEQFF.

In its sample, this clonotype was seen once. This rearrangement joins TRBV19 to TRBJ2-4; no clear D. Germline V gives CDR1 LNHDA, CDR2 SQIVND (reference sequence). This CDR3 spans 16 amino acids. Trimming stripped 3 bases from V and 2 bases from J, with 14 bases between. CDR3 DNA: TGTGCCAGTAGTATGGACCCGAGAGAATCCAAAAACATTCAGTACTTC. Translation: CASSMDPRESKNIQYF.

This clonotype was detected only a few times. The chain is built from TRBV7-9 and TRBJ2-6; D is perhaps TRBD1 or TRBD2 (6 bases each). Germline lookup yields CDR1 SEHNR and CDR2 FQNEAQ (reference sequence). The CDR3 covers 16 residues. V lost 5 bases and J lost 3, with 14 bases in between. CDR3 nucleotides: TGTGCCAGCAGCCCTGCAGGGGAGGTTGGGGCCAACGTCCTGACTTTC. Translating it yields CASSPAGEVGANVLTF.

This clonotype appeared once. The V gene is TRBV7-6, the J gene TRBJ2-7; 10 bases fit TRBD1. The CDR3 has 17 residues. Germline V gives CDR1 SGHVS, CDR2 FNYEAQ. V trimming: 3 bases; J trimming: 3 bases; junction bases outside the gene matches: 11. For the CDR3, the DNA is TGTGCCAGCAGCTTGTGGCCAAGGGGACAGGGGATCTACGAGCAGTACTTC. It translates to CASSLWPRGQGIYEQYF. Full variable domain (missing parts from reference TRBV7-6 and TRBJ2-7): GAGVSQSPRYKVTKRGQDVALRCDPISGHVSLYWYRQALGQGPEFLTYFNYEAQQDKSGLPNDRFSAERPEGSISTLTIQRTEQRDSAMYRCASSLWPRGQGIYEQYFGPGTRLTVT.

This clonotype was counted between two and nine times. The chain has TRBV7-9 and TRBJ2-5; 9 bases map to TRBD2. The J call may be wrong; the DNA end is better matched by TRBJ2-7. Germline V CDR1 and CDR2: SEHNR, FQNEAQ (reference sequence). The CDR3 has 14 residues. The CDR3 sequence is CASSQRGASYEQYF. DNA of the CDR3: TGTGCCAGCTCCCAGCGGGGGGCTTCCTACGAGCAGTACTTC.

This clonotype occurred a few times. J is TRBJ2-5 and V is TRBV12-3 or TRBV12-4; TRBD2 agrees at 7 bases. TRBJ2-1 matches the DNA end more closely, so the J call is doubtful. There are 15 residues in the CDR3. This CDR3 is CASSLGAGTYDEQFF. The CDR3 DNA follows: TGTGCCAGCAGTTTGGGAGCGGGGACGTACGATGAGCAGTTCTTC.

The rearrangement links TRBV5-1 to TRBJ2-5; TRBD2 is a possible D gene (6 bases). CDR3 length: 14 amino acids. The ends were cut back, 5 bases at V and 1 base at J, with 12 bases in the middle. Germline loops: CDR1 SGHRS, CDR2 YFSETQ. This chain's CDR3 is CASSSSVSQETQYF. CDR3 in DNA: TGCGCCAGCAGTTCTAGCGTAAGCCAAGAGACCCAGTACTTC. The complete variable domain, with remaining parts taken from reference TRBV5-1 and TRBJ2-5, reads KAGVTQTPRYLIKTRGQQVTLSCSPISGHRSVSWYQQTPGQGLQFLFEYFSETQRNKGNFPGRFSGRQFSNSRSEMNVSTLELGDSALYLCASSSSVSQETQYFGPGTRLLVL.

The chain recombines TRBV20-1 with TRBJ2-5, with unresolved D. The V and J ends lost 6 bases and 3 bases respectively, with 17 bases between them. CDR1 and CDR2 from the germline V gene are DFQATT and SNEGSKA (reference sequence). The CDR3 covers 14 residues. This CDR3 reads CSAPIASHKETQYF. In DNA, the CDR3 is TGCAGTGCCCCAATAGCCTCCCACAAAGAGACCCAGTACTTC.

This clonotype was observed a handful of times. V gene TRBV5-6 combines with J gene TRBJ2-1, with D perhaps matching TRBD1 (6 bases). Germline-derived CDR1 and CDR2 are SGHDT and YYEEEE. Deletions cut 5 bases from V and 1 base from J, with 13 bases between. The CDR3 consists of 15 residues. The CDR3 DNA is TGTGCCAGCAGTTATGGACAGACTTCCTACAATGAGCAGTTCTTC. It codes for CASSYGQTSYNEQFF.

This clonotype has just a few counts. At one of its ends the junction is not consistent with the germline gene, which may arise from a read error. The J gene is TRBJ2-7, the V gene TRBV3-1; TRBD1 or TRBD2 may be the D gene (5 bases each). CDR3 length: 16 amino acids. Germline assignment: CDR1 LGHDT and CDR2 YNNKEL (reference sequence). The CDR3 DNA reads TGTGCCAGCAGCCAAGGCCCGGACCTTCGGGGCTACGAGCAGCACTTC. Its translation: CASSQGPDLRGYEQHF.

The chain carries TRBV15 and TRBJ2-5; D assignment may be TRBD1 or TRBD2 (5 bases each). The J call could be wrong; TRBJ2-7 is a better fit for the DNA end. The CDR3 totals 14 residues. CDR1 is LNHNV and CDR2 is YYDKDF in the germline V gene (reference sequence). The CDR3 region has the DNA TGTGCCACCAGCTGGAGGACCGGGGCGAACGAGCAGTACTTC. This translates into CATSWRTGANEQYF.

The chain is built from TRBV7-8 and TRBJ1-2; TRBD1 agrees at 8 bases. The CDR3 has 14 amino acids. V dropped 5 bases and J dropped 7; count of bases not matched to a gene: 9. Looked up from germline, CDR1 is SGHVS and CDR2 is FQNEAQ. CDR3 sequence: CASSLERQGSGYTF. The DNA for the CDR3 is TGTGCCAGCAGCCTGGAACGACAGGGGTCTGGCTACACCTTC. The whole variable domain, filled in from reference TRBV7-8 and TRBJ1-2, reads GAGVSQSPRYKVAKRGQDVALRCDPISGHVSLFWYQQALGQGPEFLTYFQNEAQLDKSGLPSDRFFAERPEGSVSTLKIQRTQQEDSAVYLCASSLERQGSGYTFGSGTRLTVV.

As concerns this clonotype: An end of the junction does not agree with germline; a read error may underlie this. The V call is TRBV5-1, the J call TRBJ2-1; the match to TRBD2 covers 11 bases. CDR1 and CDR2 (germline): SGHRS, YFSETQ. CDR3 length: 15 amino acids. The CDR3 loop is CASSLVAGGRNEQSF. CDR3 DNA: TGCGCCAGCAGCTTGGTAGCGGGGGGGCGCAATGAGCAGTCCTTC.

This chain links TRBV16 with TRBJ1-4; no reliable D call. V shed 2 bases and J shed 7 bases, with 17 bases lying between them. Germline CDR1 is KGHSY and CDR2 is FQNENV. The CDR3 is 16 amino acids. The CDR3 is CASSQTQRVSGEKLFF. CDR3 nucleotides: TGTGCCAGCAGCCAAACCCAAAGGGTTTCGGGTGAAAAACTGTTTTTT. Full variable domain (remainder filled in from reference TRBV16 and TRBJ1-4): GEEVAQTPKHLVRGEGQKAKLYCAPIKGHSYVFWYQQVLKNEFKFLISFQNENVFDETGMPKERFSAKCLPNSPCSLEIQATKLEDSAVYFCASSQTQRVSGEKLFFGSGTQLSVL.

V gene TRBV7-2 combines with J gene TRBJ2-5, with 10 bases lining up with TRBD2. The CDR3 is 14 residues long. After removal of 3 bases from V and 3 bases from J, the junction contained 1 base not matched to a gene. Germline loops: CDR1 SGHTA, CDR2 FQGNSA. DNA for the CDR3: TGTGCCAGCAGCTTTAGCGGGGGGAAAGAGACCCAGTACTTC. It translates to CASSFSGGKETQYF.

The chain combines TRBV20-1 with TRBJ2-3; 7 positions match TRBD2. The CDR3 is 15 amino acids. The germline CDR1 and CDR2 sequences are DFQATT and SNEGSKA (reference sequence). Unmatched junction bases numbered 5, after V lost 2 bases and J lost 0 bases. The CDR3 region is CSARRGGRSTDTQYF. CDR3 nucleotide sequence: TGCAGTGCTAGAAGGGGCGGGAGAAGCACAGATACGCAGTATTTT.

This clonotype was counted between two and nine times. The chain uses TRBV29-1 and TRBJ2-3; 9 nucleotides align to TRBD2. Germline trimming cut 3 bases from V and 3 bases from J; bases unmatched to any gene: 7. This CDR3 contains 15 residues. Germline-derived CDR1 and CDR2 are SQVTM and ANQGSEA. The CDR3 coding sequence is TGCAGCGTTGATGGTTCTAGCGGGAAGACAGATACGCAGTATTTT. It translates to CSVDGSSGKTDTQYF.

The table lists this clonotype with a few counts. The genes are TRBV4-2 and TRBJ2-5; TRBD1 aligns across 7 bases. The J call may be in error: the DNA end matches TRBJ2-1 better. This CDR3 comprises 17 residues. Looked up from germline, CDR1 is LGHNA and CDR2 is YNFKEQ. CDR3: CASSQEGGPDTYNEQFF. CDR3 DNA sequence: TGTGCCAGCAGCCAAGAAGGGGGCCCGGACACCTACAATGAGCAGTTCTTC.